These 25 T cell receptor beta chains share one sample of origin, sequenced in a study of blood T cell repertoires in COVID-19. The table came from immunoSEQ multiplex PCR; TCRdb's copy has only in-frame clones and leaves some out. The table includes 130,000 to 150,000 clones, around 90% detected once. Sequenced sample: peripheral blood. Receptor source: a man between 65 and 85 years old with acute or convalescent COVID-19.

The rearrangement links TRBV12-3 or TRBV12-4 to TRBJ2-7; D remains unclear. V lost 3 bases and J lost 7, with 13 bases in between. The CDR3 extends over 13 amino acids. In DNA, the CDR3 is TGTGCCAGCAGTTTCGGCCCTGGGCTGGAGCAGTACTTC. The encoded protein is CASSFGPGLEQYF.

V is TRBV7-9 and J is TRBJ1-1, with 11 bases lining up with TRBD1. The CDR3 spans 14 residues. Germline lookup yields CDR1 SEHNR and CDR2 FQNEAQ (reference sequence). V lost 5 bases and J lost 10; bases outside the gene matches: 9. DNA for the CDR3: TGTGCCAGCAGCGCAGGACAGGGGGCGGACGGAGCTTTCTTT. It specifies CASSAGQGADGAFF.

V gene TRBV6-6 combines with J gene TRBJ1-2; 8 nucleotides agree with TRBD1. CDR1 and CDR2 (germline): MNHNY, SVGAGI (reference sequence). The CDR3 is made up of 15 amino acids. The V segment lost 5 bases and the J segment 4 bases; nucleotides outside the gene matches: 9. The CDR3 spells CASSPSGGPAYGYTF. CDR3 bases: TGTGCCAGCAGTCCCTCAGGGGGCCCGGCCTATGGCTACACCTTC.

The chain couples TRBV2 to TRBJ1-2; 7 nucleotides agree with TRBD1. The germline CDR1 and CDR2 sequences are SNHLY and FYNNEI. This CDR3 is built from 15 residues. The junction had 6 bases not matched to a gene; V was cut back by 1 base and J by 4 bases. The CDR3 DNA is TGTGCCAGCAGTGAAGGATCAGGGGGGACCTATGGCTACACCTTC. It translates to CASSEGSGGTYGYTF.

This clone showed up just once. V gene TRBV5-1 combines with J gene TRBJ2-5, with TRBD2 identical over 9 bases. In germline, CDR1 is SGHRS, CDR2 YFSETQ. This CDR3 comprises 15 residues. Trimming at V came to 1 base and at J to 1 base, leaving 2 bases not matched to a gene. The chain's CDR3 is CASSLSGRFQETQYF. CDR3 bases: TGCGCCAGCAGCTTGAGCGGGAGGTTCCAAGAGACCCAGTACTTC.

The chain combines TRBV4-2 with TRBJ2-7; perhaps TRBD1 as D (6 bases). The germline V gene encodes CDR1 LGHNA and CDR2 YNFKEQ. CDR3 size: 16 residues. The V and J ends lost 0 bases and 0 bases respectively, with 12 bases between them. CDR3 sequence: CASSQDPTGPSYEQYF. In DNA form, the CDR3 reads TGTGCCAGCAGCCAAGACCCGACAGGACCCTCCTACGAGCAGTACTTC.

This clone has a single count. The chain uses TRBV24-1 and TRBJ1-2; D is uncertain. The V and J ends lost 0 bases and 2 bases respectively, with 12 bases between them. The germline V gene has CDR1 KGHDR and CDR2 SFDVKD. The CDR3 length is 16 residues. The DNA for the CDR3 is TGTGCCACCAGTGATTTGGGAGTGAAGAGAAACTATGGCTACACCTTC. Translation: CATSDLGVKRNYGYTF.

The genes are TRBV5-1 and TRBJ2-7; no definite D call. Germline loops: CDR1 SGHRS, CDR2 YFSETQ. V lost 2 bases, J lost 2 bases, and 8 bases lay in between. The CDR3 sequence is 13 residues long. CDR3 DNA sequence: TGCGCCAGCAGCTTAACATTTGCCTACGAGCAGTACTTC. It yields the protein CASSLTFAYEQYF.

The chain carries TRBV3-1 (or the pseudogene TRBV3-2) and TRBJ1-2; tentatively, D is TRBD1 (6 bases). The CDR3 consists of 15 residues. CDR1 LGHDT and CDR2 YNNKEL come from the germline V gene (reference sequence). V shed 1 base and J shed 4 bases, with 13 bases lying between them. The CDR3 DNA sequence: TGTGCCAGCAGCCAAGGAGGGGGTATCGGCTATGGCTACACCTTC. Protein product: CASSQGGGIGYGYTF.

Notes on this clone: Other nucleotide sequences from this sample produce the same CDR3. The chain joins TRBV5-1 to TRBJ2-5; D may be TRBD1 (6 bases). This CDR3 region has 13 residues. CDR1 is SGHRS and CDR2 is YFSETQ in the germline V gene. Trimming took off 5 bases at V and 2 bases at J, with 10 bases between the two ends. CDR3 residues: CASSAQGQETQYF. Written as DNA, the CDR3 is TGCGCCAGCAGTGCACAGGGACAAGAGACCCAGTACTTC.

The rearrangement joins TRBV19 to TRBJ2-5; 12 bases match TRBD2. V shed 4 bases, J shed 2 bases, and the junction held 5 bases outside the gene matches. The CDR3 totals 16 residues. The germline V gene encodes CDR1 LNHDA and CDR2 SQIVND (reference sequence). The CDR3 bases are TGTGCCAGTAGTAGGGGAGGGACTAGCGGGCAAGAGACCCAGTACTTC. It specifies CASSRGGTSGQETQYF.

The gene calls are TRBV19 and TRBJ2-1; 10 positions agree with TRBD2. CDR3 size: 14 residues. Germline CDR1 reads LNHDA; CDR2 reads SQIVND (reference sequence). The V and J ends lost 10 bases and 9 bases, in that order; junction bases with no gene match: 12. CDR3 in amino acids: CATRKGTSVGEQFF. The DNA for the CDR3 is TGTGCCACTAGAAAGGGGACTAGCGTTGGTGAGCAGTTCTTC.

The CDR3 DNA is TGTGCCAGCAGTCCGGAAAAACTAGGACTAGCGGGAGTCGAGCAGTACTTC. Its translation is CASSPEKLGLAGVEQYF. The rearrangement links TRBV28 to TRBJ2-7, with 13 bases aligning to TRBD2. After removal of 5 bases from V and 6 bases from J, the junction contained 13 bases not matched to a gene. Germline assignment: CDR1 MDHEN and CDR2 SYDVKM. The CDR3 is 17 amino acids.

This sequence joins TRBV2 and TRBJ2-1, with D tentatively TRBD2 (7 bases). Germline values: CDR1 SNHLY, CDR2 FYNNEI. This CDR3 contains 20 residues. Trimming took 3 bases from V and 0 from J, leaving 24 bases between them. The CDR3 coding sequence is TGTGCCAGCAGTGAGTGGGGGCTAGCGGACTTCGGGAGCTCCTACAATGAGCAGTTCTTC. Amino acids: CASSEWGLADFGSSYNEQFF.

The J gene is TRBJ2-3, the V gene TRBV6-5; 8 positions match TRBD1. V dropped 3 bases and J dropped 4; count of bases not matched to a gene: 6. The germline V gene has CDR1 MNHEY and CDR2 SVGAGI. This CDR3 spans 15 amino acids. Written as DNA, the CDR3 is TGTGCCAGCAGTTATTCGACAGGGGATGCAGATACGCAGTATTTT. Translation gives CASSYSTGDADTQYF.

CDR3 sequence reads: CASSSTWGGETQYF. As DNA, the CDR3 is TGTGCCAGCAGCTCCACTTGGGGGGGTGAGACCCAGTACTTC. This chain joins TRBV3-1 (or the pseudogene TRBV3-2) and TRBJ2-5, with TRBD2 matching 7 bases. The V gene end was trimmed by 5 bases and the J gene end by 5 bases; junction bases not matched to a gene: 8. This CDR3 is built from 14 residues. Germline CDR1 is LGHDT and CDR2 is YNNKEL (reference sequence).

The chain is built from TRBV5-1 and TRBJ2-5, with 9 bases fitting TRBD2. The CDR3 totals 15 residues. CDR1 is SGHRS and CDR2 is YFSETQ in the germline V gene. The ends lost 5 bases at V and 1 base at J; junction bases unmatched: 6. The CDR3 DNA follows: TGCGCCAGCAGGAATCTAGCGGGGCGCCAAGAGACCCAGTACTTC. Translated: CASRNLAGRQETQYF.

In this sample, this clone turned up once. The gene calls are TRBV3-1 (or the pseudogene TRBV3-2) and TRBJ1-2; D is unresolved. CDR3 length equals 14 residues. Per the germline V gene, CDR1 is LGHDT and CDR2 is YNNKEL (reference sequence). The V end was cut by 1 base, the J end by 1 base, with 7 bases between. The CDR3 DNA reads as TGTGCCAGCAGCCAAGTCCCAGATAACTATGGCTACACCTTC. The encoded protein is CASSQVPDNYGYTF.

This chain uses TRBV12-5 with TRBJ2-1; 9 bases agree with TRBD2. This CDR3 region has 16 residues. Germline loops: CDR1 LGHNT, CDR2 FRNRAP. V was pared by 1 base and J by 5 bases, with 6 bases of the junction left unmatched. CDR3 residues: CASGLGASGAHNEQFF. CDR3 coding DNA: TGTGCTAGTGGTTTGGGGGCTAGCGGGGCCCACAATGAGCAGTTCTTC. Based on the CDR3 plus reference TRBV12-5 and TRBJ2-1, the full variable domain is DARVTQTPRHKVTEMGQEVTMRCQPILGHNTVFWYRQTMMQGLELLAYFRNRAPLDDSGMPKDRFSAEMPDATLATLKIQPSEPRDSAVYFCASGLGASGAHNEQFFGPGTRLTVL.

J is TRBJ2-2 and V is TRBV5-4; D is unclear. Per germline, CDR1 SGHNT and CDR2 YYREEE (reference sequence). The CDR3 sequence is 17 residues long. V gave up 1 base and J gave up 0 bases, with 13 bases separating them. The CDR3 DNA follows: TGTGCCAGCAGCTTGAAGTACCAGGCTACGAACACCGGGGAGCTGTTTTTT. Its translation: CASSLKYQATNTGELFF.

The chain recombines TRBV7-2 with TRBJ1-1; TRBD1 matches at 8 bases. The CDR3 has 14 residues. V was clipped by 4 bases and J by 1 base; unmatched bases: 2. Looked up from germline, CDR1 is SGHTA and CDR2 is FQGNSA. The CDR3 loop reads CASSYGTGNTEAFF. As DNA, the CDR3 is TGTGCCAGCAGCTACGGGACAGGGAACACTGAAGCTTTCTTT. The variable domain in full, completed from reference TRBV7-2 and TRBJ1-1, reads GAGVSQSPSNKVTEKGKDVELRCDPISGHTALYWYRQSLGQGLEFLIYFQGNSAPDKSGLPSDRFSAERTGGSVSTLTIQRTQQEDSAVYLCASSYGTGNTEAFFGQGTRLTVV.

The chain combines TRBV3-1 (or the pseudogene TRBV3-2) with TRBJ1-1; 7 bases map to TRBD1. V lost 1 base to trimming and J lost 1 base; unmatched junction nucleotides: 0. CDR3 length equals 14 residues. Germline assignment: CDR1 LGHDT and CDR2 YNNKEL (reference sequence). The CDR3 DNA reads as TGTGCCAGCAGCCAAGGGACAGGGAACACTGAAGCTTTCTTT. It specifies CASSQGTGNTEAFF.

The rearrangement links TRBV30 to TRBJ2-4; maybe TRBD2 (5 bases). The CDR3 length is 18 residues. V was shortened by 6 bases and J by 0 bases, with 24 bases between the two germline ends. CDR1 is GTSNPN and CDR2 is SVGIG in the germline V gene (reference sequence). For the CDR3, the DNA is TGTGCCTGTTACACCTCCCCCGAGGGCACTAGAGCCAAAAACATTCAGTACTTC. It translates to CACYTSPEGTRAKNIQYF.

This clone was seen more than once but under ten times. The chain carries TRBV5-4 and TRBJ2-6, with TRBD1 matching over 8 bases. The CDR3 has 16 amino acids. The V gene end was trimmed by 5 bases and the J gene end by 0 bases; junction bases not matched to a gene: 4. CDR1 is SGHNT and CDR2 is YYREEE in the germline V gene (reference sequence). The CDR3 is CASSRQGHSGANVLTF. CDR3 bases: TGTGCCAGCAGTCGACAGGGGCACTCTGGGGCCAACGTCCTGACTTTC.

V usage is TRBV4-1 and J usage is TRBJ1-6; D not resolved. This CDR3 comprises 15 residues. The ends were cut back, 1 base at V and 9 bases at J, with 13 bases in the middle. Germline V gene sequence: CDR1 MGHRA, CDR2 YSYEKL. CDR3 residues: CASSQVAEPTSPLHF. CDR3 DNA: TGCGCCAGCAGCCAAGTGGCGGAACCTACTTCACCCCTCCACTTT.